This entry describes one T cell receptor (beta chain). Per the original methods: Nucleated cell counts were estimated from reference gene primer amplification. Produced via immunoSEQ multiplex PCR; TCRdb's table is partial and in-frame only. V and J calls and clone size follow that table, whereas D and trimming were derived from the DNA. The sample gives 65,000 to 95,000 clones, about 91% of which show up once; around 10% is in the top ten. The CDR3 contains 16 residues. This record belongs to a study of blood T cell repertoires in COVID-19. As for the study in general: There were acute and convalescent COVID-19 samples, and they came from the United States, Italy and Spain. The analysed material was cDNA or gDNA that came from T cells, B-cell-depleted T cells, or PBMCs.

The rearrangement uses TRBV12-2 and TRBJ2-2; the table calls TRBD1, which could not be checked here. TRBV12-2 is an annotated pseudogene. This TCR was sampled from a man aged 70-80 years with active or convalescent COVID-19. What was sequenced was peripheral blood. CDR3 amino acids: CASRLAQDPTGGELFF. The CDR3 DNA reads TGTGCAAGTCGCTTAGCACAGGATCCCACCGGCGGGGAGCTGTTTTTT.